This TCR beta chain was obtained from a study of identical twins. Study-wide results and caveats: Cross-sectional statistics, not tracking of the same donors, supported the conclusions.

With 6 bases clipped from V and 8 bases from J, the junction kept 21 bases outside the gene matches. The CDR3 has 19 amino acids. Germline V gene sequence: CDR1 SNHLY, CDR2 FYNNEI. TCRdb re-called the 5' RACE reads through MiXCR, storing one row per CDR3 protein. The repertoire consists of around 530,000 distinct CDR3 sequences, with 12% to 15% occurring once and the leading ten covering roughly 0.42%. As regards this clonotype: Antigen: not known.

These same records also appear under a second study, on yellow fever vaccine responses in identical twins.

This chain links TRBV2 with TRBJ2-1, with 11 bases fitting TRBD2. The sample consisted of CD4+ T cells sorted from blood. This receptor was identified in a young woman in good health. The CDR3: CASRPRTSGRQMGIYEQFF. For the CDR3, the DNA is TGTGCCAGCAGACCCAGGACTAGCGGGCGCCAAATGGGGATATATGAGCAGTTCTTC.